These T cell receptor beta chains were read from a single sample in a study of blood T cell repertoires in COVID-19. The repertoire was sequenced with immunoSEQ multiplex PCR; TCRdb's copy has only in-frame clones and lacks some. The sample records fewer than 300,000 clones, around 87% being singletons. Sequences were obtained from peripheral blood. Every receptor here comes from a woman between 40 and 55 years old who had recovered from COVID-19. Each CDR3 is given with its conserved first and last residue. The D gene is left open where the match is weak. Rows give clone size only sometimes, using once, few, many, or a class for an expanded clone.

CASSLARRAGYEQYF,TGTGCCAGCAGCTTAGCTCGGCGCGCCGGGTACGAGCAGTACTTC,TRBJ2-7,TRBV7-8,.,.
CASSHPAGGVTQYF,TGTGCCAGCAGCCACCCAGCGGGGGGTGTGACCCAGTACTTC,TRBJ2-5,TRBV11-1,TRBD2,once
CASSFGTGIRHGYTF,TGTGCCAGCAGCTTTGGGACAGGGATAAGGCATGGCTACACCTTC,TRBJ1-2,TRBV5-6,TRBD1,.
CASSDGTGTGAFF,TGTGCCAGCAGTGACGGGACAGGGACTGGAGCTTTCTTT,TRBJ1-1,TRBV6-4,TRBD1,.
CASRPHLQEHEQYF,TGCGCCAGCAGACCCCACTTACAGGAACACGAGCAGTACTTC,TRBJ2-7,TRBV5-1,.,.
CASTSRVGGYTGELFF,TGTGCCAGTACCTCCAGGGTAGGAGGGTACACCGGGGAGCTGTTTTTT,TRBJ2-2,TRBV19,.,.
CASSYYSDEQYF,TGTGCCAGCAGTTACTATTCGGACGAGCAGTACTTC,TRBJ2-7,TRBV6-6,.,once
CATSGTGGLYNEQFF,TGTGCCACCAGCGGTACAGGGGGTCTCTACAATGAGCAGTTCTTC,TRBJ2-1,TRBV15,TRBD1,.
CASSVEAGGYGYTF,TGTGCCAGCAGTGTCGAAGCAGGGGGCTATGGCTACACCTTC,TRBJ1-2,TRBV25-1,TRBD1,.
CASSEHSLAGGETQYF,TGTGCCAGCAGTGAACATTCACTAGCGGGGGGAGAGACCCAGTACTTC,TRBJ2-5,TRBV6-1,TRBD2,.
CASLPGSGGRTGELFF,TGTGCCAGCCTTCCCGGGTCGGGGGGGCGTACCGGGGAGCTGTTTTTT,TRBJ2-2,TRBV5-4,TRBD2,once
CASSKQMNTEAFF,TGTGCCAGCAGTAAACAGATGAACACTGAAGCTTTCTTT,TRBJ1-1,TRBV5-6,.,.
CASSSGTGVSEQYF,TGTGCCAGCAGTTCCGGGACAGGGGTTTCCGAGCAGTACTTC,TRBJ2-7,TRBV2,TRBD1,once
CAISGRGSYNEQFF,TGTGCCATCAGCGGCAGGGGATCCTACAATGAGCAGTTCTTC,TRBJ2-1,TRBV10-3,.,few